A few counts support the clone carrying this TCR beta chain. Antigen specificity is unknown. The method was immunoSEQ multiplex PCR; TCRdb's version includes in-frame clones alone and lacks a portion of them. This table holds 74,000 or so clones, 91% found once. The data originate from a study of Tregs in tolerant kidney transplant recipients. Study-level points and caveats: Expanding Tregs on activated donor B cells appeared to best identify donor-specific TCRbeta clones. This study did not directly address biological reproducibility.

Mixed chimerism was transient after nonmyeloablative marrow transplants from related graft donors. Thawed PBMCs were FACS-sorted into unstimulated CD4+CD25+CD127- regulatory T cells, CD4+CD25- non-regulatory cells, CD4 and CD8 cells. The TCR originated in a human patient who received a combined kidney and bone marrow transplant. Some of the T cells might come from the graft donor. The sequencing used CD4+ T cells from blood (PBMCs), collected 24 months after the transplant.

The CDR3 DNA follows: TGCGCCAGCAGGACGACAGGGAGCTCGGGCCAGCCCCAGCATTTT. Its translation is CASRTTGSSGQPQHF. V usage is TRBV10-2 and J usage is TRBJ1-5, with 7 bases identical to TRBD1. Germline CDR1 WSHSY, CDR2 SAAADI. CDR3 length: 15 amino acids. Germline trimming cut 6 bases from V and 7 bases from J; bases unmatched to any gene: 12.